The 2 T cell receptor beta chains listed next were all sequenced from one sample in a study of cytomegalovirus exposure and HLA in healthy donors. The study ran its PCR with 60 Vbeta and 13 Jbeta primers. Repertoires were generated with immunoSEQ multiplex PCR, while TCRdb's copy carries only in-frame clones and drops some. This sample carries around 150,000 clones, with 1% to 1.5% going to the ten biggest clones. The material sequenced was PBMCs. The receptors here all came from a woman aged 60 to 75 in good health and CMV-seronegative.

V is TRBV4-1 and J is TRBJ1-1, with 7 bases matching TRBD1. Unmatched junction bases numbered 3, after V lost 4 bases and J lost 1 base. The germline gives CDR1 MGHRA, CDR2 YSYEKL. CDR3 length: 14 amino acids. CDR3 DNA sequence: TGCGCCAGCAGCCGGGACAGCTGGAACACTGAAGCTTTCTTT. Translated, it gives CASSRDSWNTEAFF.

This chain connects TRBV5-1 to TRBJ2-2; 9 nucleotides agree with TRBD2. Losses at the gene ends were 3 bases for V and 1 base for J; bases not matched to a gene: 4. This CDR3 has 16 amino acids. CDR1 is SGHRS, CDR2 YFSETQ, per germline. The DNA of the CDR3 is TGCGCCAGCAGCTCGGGACTAGCCGGGAACACCGGGGAGCTGTTTTTT. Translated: CASSSGLAGNTGELFF.